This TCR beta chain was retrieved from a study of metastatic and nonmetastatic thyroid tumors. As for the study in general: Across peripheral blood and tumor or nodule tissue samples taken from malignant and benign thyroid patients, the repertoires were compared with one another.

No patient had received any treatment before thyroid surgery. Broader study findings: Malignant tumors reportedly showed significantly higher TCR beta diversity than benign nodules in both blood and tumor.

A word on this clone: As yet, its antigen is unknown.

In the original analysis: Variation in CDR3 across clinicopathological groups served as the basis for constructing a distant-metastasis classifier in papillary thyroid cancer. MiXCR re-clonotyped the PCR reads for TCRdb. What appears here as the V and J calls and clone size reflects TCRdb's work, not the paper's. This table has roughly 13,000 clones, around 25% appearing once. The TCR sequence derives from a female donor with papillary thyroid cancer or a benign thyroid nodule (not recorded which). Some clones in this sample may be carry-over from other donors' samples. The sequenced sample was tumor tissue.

CDR3 in DNA: TGTGCCACCAGCAGAGGTCGGGAGGGTTCCTACAATGAGCAGTTCTTC. Its translation is CATSRGREGSYNEQFF. The chain recombines TRBV15 with TRBJ2-1; TRBD2 agrees at 8 bases. Germline V CDR1 and CDR2: LNHNV, YYDKDF (reference sequence). This CDR3 is built from 16 residues. Trimming at V came to 1 base and at J to 1 base, leaving 3 bases not matched to a gene.